This TCR beta chain was identified in a study of T cell responses to AZD1222 COVID-19 vaccine. Study findings and constraints: Spike as a whole was targeted by vaccine-associated CD4 TCRs, dominant at 160-218 and 743-854. Seropositive AZD1222 recipients at baseline numbered only six or seven.

Only in-frame clones appear in the TCRdb table, and some are missing; sequencing was by immunoSEQ multiplex PCR. The repertoire consists of 140,000 to 150,000 clones, with 89% occurring once and the leading ten covering roughly 1.5%. In regard to this clone: The antigen is not known. Compared with germline, one end of the junction differs, possibly owing to a read error.

Sequencing used peripheral blood, obtained 28 days after the second AZD1222 dose. The clonotype originates from an adult who received the AZD1222 COVID-19 vaccine.

The CDR3 DNA reads TGTGCCAGCAGTGCCATCCTAGCGGACTCCTACAATAAGCAGTTCTTC. Translated: CASSAILADSYNKQFF. The V gene is TRBV28, the J gene TRBJ2-1; the match to TRBD2 covers 7 bases. Germline-derived CDR1 and CDR2 are MDHEN and SYDVKM. This CDR3 has 16 amino acids.